The subject of this entry is one TCR beta chain. The antigen remains unidentified. In making diagnoses, clinical symptoms, serum thyroxine and TRAb, thyroid ultrasound and orbital computed tomography were all used. A sample of blood taken at first hyperthyroidism diagnosis preceded any ophthalmopathy symptoms. The source of the sample is a study of T cells in Graves' hyperthyroidism and ophthalmopathy. Study-level findings and limits: Within blood appeared most thyroid clonotypes that had expanded above 0.001. A model using 13 V-J features told ophthalmopathy apart from stable hyperthyroidism.

The CDR3 extends over 13 amino acids. V dropped 6 bases and J dropped 4; count of bases not matched to a gene: 5. Germline loops: CDR1 SQVTM, CDR2 ANQGSEA. Amplified TCR beta CDR3 regions came from RNA transcripts. Carried out on the TCR CDR3, a first-round RT-PCR used the HTBI primer set. TCRdb passed the multiplex PCR reads through MiXCR, listing each CDR3 protein once. The table records under 350,000 distinct CDR3 sequences, less than 30% of them present only once. This chain links TRBV29-1 with TRBJ1-3, with TRBD1 matching over 8 bases. Sequencing used blood. The clonotype originates from a man aged 40-49 years with Graves' hyperthyroidism that later progressed to Graves' ophthalmopathy. CDR3 protein: CSVAGQAGNTIYF. CDR3 DNA sequence: TGCAGCGTGGCGGGACAGGCAGGAAACACCATATATTTT.